The 10 T cell receptor beta chains below were found in one sample sequenced in a study of blood T cell repertoires in COVID-19. Measured with immunoSEQ multiplex PCR; TCRdb has only the in-frame clones, and not every one. The table has a few hundred thousand clones, roughly 84% seen once. Input material: PBMCs or T cells enriched from blood (not recorded which). All receptors derive from a woman aged 40 to 50 who had recovered from COVID-19.

A few counts support this clone. V gene TRBV2 combines with J gene TRBJ1-6, with TRBD1 as a possible D gene (6 bases). The V end was cut by 4 bases, the J end by 13 bases, with 20 bases between. This CDR3 has 15 amino acids. Germline V gene data show CDR1 as SNHLY and CDR2 as FYNNEI. Here the CDR3 DNA reads TGTGCCAGCAGTGTAGGGGCCGCAGGGGCTTCGCCCCTCCACTTT. It is translated as CASSVGAAGASPLHF.

The chain recombines TRBV27 with TRBJ1-2; 7 bases line up with TRBD1. Germline CDR1 and CDR2: MNHEY and SMNVEV (reference sequence). Losses at the gene ends were 3 bases for V and 8 bases for J; bases not matched to a gene: 6. The CDR3 spans 13 residues. The CDR3 coding sequence is TGTGCCAGCAGTTTCAGGGACAGTTACGGCTACACCTTC. This encodes CASSFRDSYGYTF.

In this sample, this clone turned up many times. The chain uses TRBV18 and TRBJ2-7, with 11 nucleotides matching TRBD1. Germline V lookup: CDR1 KGHSH, CDR2 LQKENI. V lost 5 bases, J lost 0 bases, and 3 bases stayed unmatched. CDR3 length: 15 residues. CDR3 loop: CASSIGTGGSYEQYV. In DNA, the CDR3 is TGTGCCAGCTCAATTGGGACAGGGGGCTCCTACGAGCAGTACGTC.

This clone was picked up one time. The J gene is TRBJ1-3, the V gene TRBV13; possibly TRBD1 for D (5 bases). Trimming left V 7 bases short and J 2 bases short, with 15 bases between. This CDR3 comprises 15 residues. Germline V gives CDR1 PRHDT, CDR2 FYEKMQ (reference sequence). The CDR3 nucleotides read TGTGCCAGCACCCAAGGTGGGACTCCTGGAAACACCATATATTTT. Translating gives CASTQGGTPGNTIYF.

The V gene is TRBV5-1, the J gene TRBJ2-1; perhaps TRBD2 as D (5 bases). The CDR3 spans 13 residues. V shed 2 bases and J shed 5 bases, with 8 bases lying between them. CDR1 SGHRS and CDR2 YFSETQ come from the germline V gene. The CDR3 DNA reads TGCGCCAGCAGCTTACTAGTGAACAATGAGCAGTTCTTC. Translated: CASSLLVNNEQFF.

V usage is TRBV18 and J usage is TRBJ2-7; TRBD2 matches 14 bases. V lost 0 bases and J lost 7; bases outside the gene matches: 2. CDR1 is KGHSH and CDR2 is LQKENI in the germline V gene. This CDR3 is built from 15 residues. The CDR3 sequence: CASSPPGLAGAEQYF. CDR3 coding DNA: TGTGCCAGCTCACCACCGGGACTAGCGGGAGCTGAGCAGTACTTC.

The gene calls are TRBV18 and TRBJ1-2; possibly TRBD1 for D (5 bases). CDR1 is KGHSH, CDR2 LQKENI, per germline. V lost 8 bases and J lost 4, with 14 bases in between. The CDR3 consists of 13 residues. CDR3 protein: CASREGSGYGYTF. CDR3 DNA sequence: TGTGCCAGCCGGGAGGGGTCGGGCTATGGCTACACCTTC.

The J gene is TRBJ1-2, the V gene TRBV19, with a weak D call TRBD1 (6 bases). CDR1 LNHDA and CDR2 SQIVND come from the germline V gene (reference sequence). V was trimmed by 6 bases and J by 3 bases, leaving 17 bases between them. CDR3 length: 15 amino acids. CDR3 amino acids: CASRSQGRTHYGYTF. For the CDR3, the DNA is TGTGCCAGTAGATCCCAGGGGCGAACCCACTATGGCTACACCTTC.

The chain has TRBV27 and TRBJ2-3, with 8 bases aligning to TRBD2. The ends lost 6 bases at V and 0 bases at J; junction bases unmatched: 2. The CDR3 is made up of 14 amino acids. From germline, CDR1 is MNHEY and CDR2 SMNVEV (reference sequence). The CDR3 nucleotides are TGTGCCAGCAGACTAGCGGCTAGCACAGATACGCAGTATTTT. This sequence encodes CASRLAASTDTQYF.

The chain carries TRBV28 and TRBJ2-1, with 11 positions matching TRBD1. V was clipped by 8 bases and J by 5 bases; unmatched bases: 5. CDR3 length equals 14 residues. Germline V CDR1 and CDR2: MDHEN, SYDVKM. In DNA form, the CDR3 reads TGTGCCAGCTGGGACAGGGGGTCCAACAATGAGCAGTTCTTC. It translates to CASWDRGSNNEQFF.